This T cell receptor (beta chain) is drawn from a study of PD-L1 blockade in urothelial cancer (dated by TCRdb to about 2017). For the wider study: Therapy was started at some point between 2013 and 2015 for all patients, and atezolizumab 1,200 mg was administered intravenously every 3 weeks. About 85% of the 29 patients were males with bladder-origin urothelial cancer, and 18 of 29 reported a prior smoking history. Patients had an ECOG performance status of 0 or 1 and had received between 0 and 3 prior chemotherapy regimens. Blood samples were analyzed 3 weeks after the start of treatment (second dose) and 6 weeks after the start of treatment. Blood samples yielded a median of roughly 140,000 T cells and tens of thousands of unique TCRs, with median clonality 0.080. An exploratory multi-omic analysis was conducted of the somatic, immune and clinical correlates of response to PD-L1 blockade with atezolizumab in urothelial cancer. TCR sequencing covered pretreatment tumor samples and matched, serially collected peripheral blood taken before and after atezolizumab treatment. Durable clinical benefit meant progression-free survival longer than 6 months, and TCR features were also tested against progression-free and overall survival. In the same patients, whole exome sequencing and RNA sequencing of pretreatment tumors were performed in addition to TCR sequencing. Some ten patients reached durable clinical benefit, while some 21 patients did not. Twenty-nine patients had pretreatment blood TCR-seq, around 25 had at least one posttreatment blood collection, and around 25 had tumor TCR-seq. Overall study results and their limits: Improved progression-free and overall survival was associated with having pretreatment peripheral blood TCR clonality below the median. Because the sample size was small (n ≈ 29) and many exploratory analyses were performed, the results are intended to be hypothesis-generating. At 3 weeks after the start of treatment, tumor-associated TCR clones in peripheral blood had expanded more in patients with durable benefit (n of about 20, p = 0.022).

A total of under 35 patients with locally advanced or metastatic urothelial carcinoma, treated at Memorial Sloan Kettering on a trial protocol, made up the cohort. Peripheral blood mononuclear cells were collected pretreatment and during treatment, at between 1 and 8 total time points per patient. The Qiagen DNeasy Blood extraction kit was used to purify genomic DNA from total PBMCs and tumor samples. Collected pretreatment and during treatment, PBMCs were isolated and stored as previously described. To estimate absolute template abundance from read counts, synthetic TCR analog templates were spiked into each PCR. TCRbeta CDR3 regions were amplified from genomic DNA with bias-controlled V and J gene primers using the immunoSEQ assay. Sequencing of rearranged TCRbeta segments was done at approximately 20X coverage. The study's processing was this. Sequencing errors were corrected by clustering, and CDR3s were annotated against IMGT so that V, D and J genes could be assigned. Downstream analyses used only productive TCRbeta rearrangements and left out out-of-frame or stop-codon sequences. Clonality was calculated as one minus the Shannon entropy normalized by the log of the number of unique productive sequences. Fisher's exact test with Benjamini-Hochberg correction, using a cutoff of adjusted p below 0.01, was how clones that differed between time points or between blood and tumor were identified. TCRdb holds this immuneACCESS table with in-frame rearrangements only. Some clones are missing; in checked studies, unresolved V genes explain under half, and the rest has no known cause. V and J calls and clone size follow that table, whereas D and trimming were derived from the DNA. This sample is represented by tens of thousands of clones; more than 70% of them were singletons. The top ten hold 16% of the sample.

The cysteine opens and the phenylalanine closes a CDR3 of 11 amino acids. The entry retains the CDR3 DNA only, 33 bases that are in frame from base 1. V is shortened by 6 bases, J by 5 bases, and the region joining them spans 10 bases. Per the germline V gene (reference sequence), DFQATT is the CDR1 and SNEGSKA is the CDR2. Turning to this clone: Its antigen is currently not known. No much larger clone exists at a distance of one base, and base qualities are not known.

In this chain, TRBV20-1 is recombined with TRBJ1-1; no D gene call is confident. The sample in question was PBMCs, obtained around atezolizumab (anti-PD-L1) treatment. This receptor was taken from a man in his sixties with urothelial cancer. The CDR3 sequence is CSAQGRTEAFF. In nucleotide form, the sequence is TGCAGTGCCCAAGGGAGAACTGAAGCTTTCTTT.